The 25 T cell receptor beta chains below come from one sample, sequenced in a study of T cells after yellow fever vaccination. TCRdb processed the 5' RACE reads anew with MiXCR; each CDR3 protein has one entry. Here the sample spans around 500,000 distinct CDR3 sequences, 21% being singletons. The material sequenced was PBMCs, taken around 3 weeks after the first yellow fever vaccination. These TCRs come from a man between 18 and 35 years old who received the YFV17D yellow fever vaccine.

This clonotype has only a few counts. The chain is built from TRBV5-1 and TRBJ2-5, with D possibly TRBD1 on 6 matching bases. The ends were cut back, 5 bases at V and 4 bases at J, with 15 bases in the middle. In germline, CDR1 is SGHRS, CDR2 YFSETQ. The CDR3 is 14 residues long. The CDR3 region has the DNA TGCGCCAGCAGTTCGGGGCCCAGGGGAGAGACCCAGTACTTC. Amino acid sequence: CASSSGPRGETQYF.

The chain combines TRBV11-2 with TRBJ1-4; 11 bases are a match to TRBD1. This CDR3 spans 15 amino acids. Germline lookup yields CDR1 SGHAT and CDR2 FQNNGV. The ends lost 5 bases at V and 7 bases at J; junction bases unmatched: 6. The CDR3 spells CASSGTGTGGEKLFF. CDR3 nucleotides: TGTGCCAGCAGCGGGACCGGGACAGGGGGTGAAAAACTGTTTTTT.

J is TRBJ2-5 and V is TRBV7-3; 10 bases map to TRBD1. The CDR3 covers 14 residues. V trimming: 4 bases; J trimming: 5 bases; junction bases outside the gene matches: 4. Germline values: CDR1 SGHTA, CDR2 FQGTGA. The CDR3: CASSSGQGVETQYF. The CDR3 region has the DNA TGTGCCAGCAGCTCCGGACAGGGGGTTGAGACCCAGTACTTC. The full variable domain, in which reference TRBV7-3 and TRBJ2-5 provide the parts outside the CDR3, is GAGVSQTPSNKVTEKGKYVELRCDPISGHTALYWYRQSLGQGPEFLIYFQGTGAADDSGLPNDRFFAVRPEGSVSTLKIQRTERGDSAVYLCASSSGQGVETQYFGPGTRLLVL.

This rearrangement joins TRBV7-2 to TRBJ2-3; the match to TRBD2 covers 8 bases. CDR1 SGHTA and CDR2 FQGNSA come from the germline V gene. The CDR3 covers 15 residues. Trimming removed 1 base from V and 5 bases from J; junction bases left unmatched: 5. In DNA, the CDR3 is TGTGCCAGCAGCTTAGACCTGGCGGGGGGAGATACGCAGTATTTT. Translating gives CASSLDLAGGDTQYF.

This chain joins TRBV6-1 and TRBJ2-1; D possibly corresponds to TRBD1 (5 bases). CDR1 MNHNS and CDR2 SASEGT come from the germline V gene. V dropped 2 bases and J dropped 0 bases, with 17 bases sitting between them. The CDR3 length is 18 residues. The CDR3 reads CASSESRRGPGSYNEQFF. CDR3 in DNA: TGTGCCAGCAGTGAAAGTCGTAGGGGCCCCGGCTCCTACAATGAGCAGTTCTTC.

Here the CDR3 DNA reads TGTGCCAGCAGTTACGGGCAGGGGGCGATATACGAGCAGTACGTC. This encodes CASSYGQGAIYEQYV. V is TRBV6-5 and J is TRBJ2-7; 8 bases map to TRBD1. Germline trimming cut 2 bases from V and 4 bases from J; bases unmatched to any gene: 7. This CDR3 has 15 amino acids. In germline, CDR1 is MNHEY, CDR2 SVGAGI.

J is TRBJ2-3 and V is TRBV5-4; the D gene is possibly TRBD2 (6 bases). In germline, CDR1 is SGHNT, CDR2 YYREEE (reference sequence). V gave up 3 bases and J gave up 3 bases, with 11 bases separating them. There are 14 residues in the CDR3. The CDR3 is CASSWAGRTDTQYF. DNA of the CDR3: TGTGCCAGCAGCTGGGCAGGGAGGACAGATACGCAGTATTTT. Full variable domain (rest looked up from reference TRBV5-4 and TRBJ2-3): ETGVTQSPTHLIKTRGQQVTLRCSSQSGHNTVSWYQQALGQGPQFIFQYYREEENGRGNFPPRFSGLQFPNYSSELNVNALELDDSALYLCASSWAGRTDTQYFGPGTRLTVL.

This chain connects TRBV6-1 to TRBJ2-7, with 11 bases matching TRBD2. J gave up 6 bases and V 7 bases, and 11 bases lay outside the gene matches. Germline-derived CDR1 and CDR2 are MNHNS and SASEGT. CDR3 length equals 15 residues. In DNA form, the CDR3 reads TGTGCCAGCACAATTTTAGCGGGGGGGCCTGGCGAGCAGTACTTC. As protein: CASTILAGGPGEQYF.

In its sample, this clonotype was seen once. The rearrangement joins TRBV3-1 to TRBJ2-2; 10 bases are a match to TRBD1. The length of the CDR3 is 15 residues. Germline V gene sequence: CDR1 LGHDT, CDR2 YNNKEL (reference sequence). Trimming removed 3 bases from V and 6 bases from J; junction bases left unmatched: 4. The CDR3 sequence is CASSHSDRGSGELFF. DNA for the CDR3: TGTGCCAGCAGCCACTCGGACAGGGGGTCCGGGGAGCTGTTTTTT.

The rearrangement joins TRBV5-1 to TRBJ1-5, with a tentative D call TRBD1 (5 bases). V was clipped by 4 bases and J by 5 bases, with 13 bases between them. CDR1 and CDR2 from the germline V gene are SGHRS and YFSETQ. The CDR3 has 14 amino acids. In nucleotides, the CDR3 is TGCGCCAGCAGCCCGGGGGTTGGCGATCAGCCCCAGCATTTT. Protein sequence: CASSPGVGDQPQHF.

V usage is TRBV6-1 and J usage is TRBJ1-1; no firm D call. The CDR3 runs to 15 residues. Trimming left V 2 bases short and J 1 base short, with 11 bases between. The germline V gene encodes CDR1 MNHNS and CDR2 SASEGT. In nucleotides, the CDR3 is TGTGCCAGCAGTGAACTTGTGAGGGAGAACACTGAAGCTTTCTTT. This codes for CASSELVRENTEAFF.

This chain links TRBV20-1 with TRBJ1-6; no firm D call. This CDR3 region has 11 residues. CDR1 and CDR2 (germline): DFQATT, SNEGSKA (reference sequence). Trimming removed 3 bases at V and 12 bases at J, with 9 bases between. CDR3 sequence reads: CSASSRLPLHF. DNA for the CDR3: TGCAGTGCTAGCAGCCGCTTACCCCTCCACTTT.

There are a few counts of this clonotype. The V and J genes are TRBV4-1 and TRBJ1-3; D unclear. The CDR3 has 16 residues. Trimming shortened V by 0 bases and J by 2 bases, and 11 bases separated the two germline ends. Germline lookup yields CDR1 MGHRA and CDR2 YSYEKL. The CDR3 DNA sequence: TGCGCCAGCAGCCAAGAGGGCGTAACAGCTGGAAACACCATATATTTT. Translated, it gives CASSQEGVTAGNTIYF.

This clonotype has more than one count but fewer than ten. V gene TRBV7-2 combines with J gene TRBJ2-5, with D maybe TRBD1 (5 bases). Germline CDR1 and CDR2: SGHTA and FQGNSA. V was clipped by 3 bases and J by 5 bases, with 13 bases between them. This CDR3 contains 14 residues. Here the CDR3 DNA reads TGTGCCAGCAGCTTTCAAGCGAACAGGGAGACCCAGTACTTC. Its translation is CASSFQANRETQYF.

This clonotype has a handful of counts. This chain links TRBV6-5 with TRBJ1-2, with D unclear. This CDR3 region has 13 residues. V gave up 2 bases and J gave up 8 bases, with 12 bases separating them. CDR1 is MNHEY and CDR2 is SVGAGI in the germline V gene. This CDR3 reads CASSYTDGTGYTF. In nucleotides, the CDR3 is TGTGCCAGCAGTTACACAGATGGCACCGGCTACACCTTC.

V usage is TRBV4-1 and J usage is TRBJ2-2; TRBD1 might be the D (5 bases). The germline V and J ends were trimmed by 0 bases and 4 bases, with 18 bases remaining between them. Germline CDR1 is MGHRA and CDR2 is YSYEKL. There are 18 residues in the CDR3. As DNA, the CDR3 is TGCGCCAGCAGCCAAGAACAGTCTGGGAAAGGGGCCACCGGGGAGCTGTTTTTT. Translated: CASSQEQSGKGATGELFF.

V is TRBV6-2 or TRBV6-3 and J is TRBJ2-7, with D perhaps TRBD1 or TRBD2 (8 bases each). Germline lookup yields CDR1 MNHEY and CDR2 SVGEGT. The CDR3 contains 20 residues. The ends were cut back, 0 bases at V and 4 bases at J, with 28 bases in the middle. Written as DNA, the CDR3 is TGTGCCAGCAGTTACTCGCGGAACCTCCGGACTAGCAGGGGGCGTTACGAGCAGTACGTC. As protein: CASSYSRNLRTSRGRYEQYV.

This clonotype has just a few counts. V is TRBV7-3 and J is TRBJ2-5; possibly TRBD1 or TRBD2 for D (5 bases each). CDR1 is SGHTA and CDR2 is FQGTGA in the germline V gene. With 1 base removed from V and 5 bases from J, the gap between germline ends came to 14 bases. The CDR3 has 15 amino acids. CDR3 sequence reads: CASSLNPGRVETQYF. CDR3 nucleotide sequence: TGTGCCAGCAGCTTAAATCCGGGACGAGTGGAGACCCAGTACTTC.

The chain combines TRBV3-1 with TRBJ1-6; D is possibly TRBD1 (6 bases). Trimming stripped 0 bases from V and 14 bases from J, with 14 bases between. CDR1 and CDR2 from the germline V gene are LGHDT and YNNKEL (reference sequence). This CDR3 comprises 14 residues. The CDR3 region has the DNA TGTGCCAGCAGCCAAGAGGGGACACGGAAATCCCTCCACTTT. Translated, it gives CASSQEGTRKSLHF.

Only a few counts were recorded for this clonotype. The J gene is TRBJ1-1, the V gene TRBV6-2 or TRBV6-3; 9 bases match TRBD1. J gave up 2 bases and V 4 bases, and 8 bases lay outside the gene matches. Germline lookup yields CDR1 MNHEY and CDR2 SVGEGT. This CDR3 spans 16 amino acids. The CDR3 nucleotides read TGTGCCAGCAGTTTCCTCCGGGGACAGGGCAACACTGAAGCTTTCTTT. It translates to CASSFLRGQGNTEAFF.

This chain joins TRBV5-6 and TRBJ2-1; D is unclear. The CDR3 covers 15 residues. Germline CDR1 SGHDT, CDR2 YYEEEE. V lost 5 bases, J lost 0 bases, and 12 bases lay in between. CDR3 in DNA: TGTGCCAGCAGTGCAAGATCCTACTCCTACAATGAGCAGTTCTTC. The encoded protein is CASSARSYSYNEQFF.

The V gene is TRBV24-1, the J gene TRBJ2-7, with 9 positions matching TRBD1. The CDR3 is made up of 15 amino acids. V lost 5 bases to trimming and J lost 5 bases; unmatched junction nucleotides: 9. CDR1 KGHDR and CDR2 SFDVKD come from the germline V gene. CDR3 residues: CATSAQGQGGDEQYV. CDR3 in DNA: TGTGCCACCAGTGCCCAGGGACAGGGTGGAGACGAGCAGTACGTC.

The gene calls are TRBV29-1 and TRBJ1-1; D is ambiguous. Germline values: CDR1 SQVTM, CDR2 ANQGSEA. V was pared by 1 base and J by 4 bases, with 13 bases between. The CDR3 sequence is 14 residues long. The CDR3 DNA sequence: TGCAGCGTTGAAGGGCTGGGATCACTCACTGAAGCTTTCTTT. Translated, it gives CSVEGLGSLTEAFF.

The chain has TRBV28 and TRBJ1-1, with D perhaps matching TRBD1 (6 bases). CDR1 MDHEN and CDR2 SYDVKM come from the germline V gene. This CDR3 is built from 15 residues. Trimming removed 4 bases from V and 2 bases from J, with 14 bases in between. DNA for the CDR3: TGTGCCAGCAGTTCCCCGGGACACCCCAACACTGAAGCTTTCTTT. Translating it yields CASSSPGHPNTEAFF.

This clonotype was recorded a few times. V is TRBV5-1 and J is TRBJ2-5, with 7 bases that match TRBD2. This CDR3 has 15 residues. The germline gives CDR1 SGHRS, CDR2 YFSETQ. V shed 3 bases, J shed 4 bases, and the junction held 9 bases outside the gene matches. As DNA, the CDR3 is TGCGCCAGCAGCTCAGGACTAGTAAATGGAGAGACCCAGTACTTC. Amino acids: CASSSGLVNGETQYF. Drawing the rest from reference TRBV5-1 and TRBJ2-5, the complete variable domain is KAGVTQTPRYLIKTRGQQVTLSCSPISGHRSVSWYQQTPGQGLQFLFEYFSETQRNKGNFPGRFSGRQFSNSRSEMNVSTLELGDSALYLCASSSGLVNGETQYFGPGTRLLVL.